This TCR beta chain emerged from a study of T cell repertoires in cytomegalovirus infection. The wider study: CMV epitopes that were recently identified and HLA-C-restricted were used alongside well-studied HLA-B-restricted ones. It was the public TCR beta signatures that indicated both CMV infection and matching HLA type. Findings and limits, study-wide: Clonotypes of TCR beta that were HLA-C-restricted and CMV-specific dominated the ex vivo response. Carriers of CMV plus the relevant HLA were identified by cumulative public TCR beta family frequency.

TCRdb re-derived calls from the reads in MiXCR, one entry per CDR3 protein. Of 650,000 to 900,000 distinct CDR3 sequences in the sample, 25% to 35% were seen once. J was trimmed by 9 bases and V by 0 bases; bases with no gene match: 5. Germline CDR1 is SGHDT and CDR2 is YYEEEE. CDR3 length: 14 amino acids. This clonotype was detected only a few times. Its antigen is still unknown. V usage is TRBV5-6 and J usage is TRBJ2-2; 7 bases line up with TRBD1. Sequences were derived from cultured CD8+ T cells from PBMCs, sampled from culture after CMV antigen stimulation. The TCR sequence derives from a human donor in good health (CMV status not recorded). Some clones in this sample may be carry-over from other donors' samples. In DNA form, the CDR3 reads TGTGCCAGCAGCTTGGGTAGGGGGCGCAGGGAGCTGTTTTTT. Amino acids: CASSLGRGRRELFF.